This T cell receptor (beta chain) comes out of a study of breast tumors, draining lymph nodes, adjacent tissues. Study-wide findings and caveats: That most tumor T cells come from lymph nodes remained unproven.

V was trimmed by 7 bases and J by 1 base, leaving 4 bases between them. CDR3 size: 12 residues. The V gene's germline CDR1 is SNHLY and CDR2 FYNNEI. The lymph nodes were axillary draining lymph nodes from breast cancer patients. Ten or more counts support this clonotype. Its matching antigen is unknown. TCRdb ran MiXCR on the multiplex PCR reads and lists one entry per CDR3 protein. The data show about 220,000 distinct CDR3 sequences, with around 35% seen just once and about 3.3% held by the top ten. The sequenced material came from axillary lymph node tissue. The clonotype was recovered from a female donor with breast cancer. Some clones in this sample may be carry-over from other donors' samples. The chain carries TRBV2 and TRBJ2-2; D not certain. The CDR3 DNA reads TGTGCCAGCAATCTGAACACCGGGGAGCTGTTTTTT. Amino acid sequence: CASNLNTGELFF.